This T cell receptor beta chain was obtained from a study of T cells in Graves' hyperthyroidism and ophthalmopathy. Findings and limits, study-wide: Blood also showed most of the thyroid clonotypes that were expanded above 0.001.

Germline values: CDR1 LNHDA, CDR2 SQIVND (reference sequence). The CDR3 spans 17 residues. V lost 3 bases, J lost 0 bases, and 8 bases stayed unmatched. This clonotype was seen more than once but under ten times. Its specificity is not known. Reasons for excluding patients were uncontrolled infection, other autoimmune disease, pregnancy or lactation. Fresh peripheral blood, 8 to 10 ml of it, supplied the PBMCs. It was RNA transcripts that yielded the amplified TCR beta CDR3 regions. The HTBI primer set was used in a first-round RT-PCR of the TCR CDR3. MiXCR, applied by TCRdb to the multiplex PCR reads, yields one record per CDR3 protein. This table holds some 490,000 distinct CDR3 sequences, roughly 22% found once.

The TCR comes from a woman between 70 and 85 years old with Graves' ophthalmopathy. Sequencing used blood. The gene calls are TRBV19 and TRBJ2-3; 8 positions agree with TRBD1. The CDR3 region has the DNA TGTGCCAGTAGTATCCTCGCCGGGACAGGCAGCACAGATACGCAGTATTTT. Residues: CASSILAGTGSTDTQYF.